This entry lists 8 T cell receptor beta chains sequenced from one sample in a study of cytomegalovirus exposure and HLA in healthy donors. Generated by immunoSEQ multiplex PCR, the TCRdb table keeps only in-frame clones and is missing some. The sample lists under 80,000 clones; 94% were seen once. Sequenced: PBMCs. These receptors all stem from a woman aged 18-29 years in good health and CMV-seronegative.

The CDR3 sequence is CASSTGDHLYEQYF. CDR3 bases: TGTGCCAGCAGCACGGGGGACCATCTTTACGAGCAGTACTTC. This chain links TRBV7-2 with TRBJ2-7; tentatively, D is TRBD2 (6 bases). CDR3 size: 14 residues. Germline V lookup: CDR1 SGHTA, CDR2 FQGNSA. V dropped 5 bases and J dropped 4 bases, with 15 bases sitting between them.

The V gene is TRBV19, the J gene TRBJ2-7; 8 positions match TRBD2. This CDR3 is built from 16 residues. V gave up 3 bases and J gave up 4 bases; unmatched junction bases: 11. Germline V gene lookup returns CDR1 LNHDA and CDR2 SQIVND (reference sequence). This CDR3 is CASSIGAGERGYEQYF. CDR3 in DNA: TGTGCCAGTAGTATCGGGGCCGGGGAGCGGGGGTACGAGCAGTACTTC.

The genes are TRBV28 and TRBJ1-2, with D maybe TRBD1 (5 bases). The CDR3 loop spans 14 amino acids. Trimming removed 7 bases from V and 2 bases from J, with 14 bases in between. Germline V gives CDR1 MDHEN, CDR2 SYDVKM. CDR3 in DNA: TGTGCCAGCAAACCCGGGACTTACAACTATGGCTACACCTTC. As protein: CASKPGTYNYGYTF.

The CDR3 spells CASSTGTSEANEQFF. The DNA for the CDR3 is TGTGCCAGCAGTACCGGGACTAGTGAGGCCAATGAGCAGTTCTTC. The chain employs TRBV6-1 and TRBJ2-1, with 8 bases aligning to TRBD2. The CDR3 is made up of 15 amino acids. The J segment lost 6 bases and the V segment lost 5 bases, leaving 9 bases of the junction unmatched. Germline CDR1 is MNHNS and CDR2 is SASEGT.

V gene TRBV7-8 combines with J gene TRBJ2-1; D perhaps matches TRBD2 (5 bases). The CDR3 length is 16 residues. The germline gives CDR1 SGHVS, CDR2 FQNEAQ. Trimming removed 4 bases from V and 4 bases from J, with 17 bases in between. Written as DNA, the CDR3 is TGTGCCAGCAGCTCCGCGGGTGGCGCTCCGTACAATGAGCAGTTCTTC. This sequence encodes CASSSAGGAPYNEQFF.

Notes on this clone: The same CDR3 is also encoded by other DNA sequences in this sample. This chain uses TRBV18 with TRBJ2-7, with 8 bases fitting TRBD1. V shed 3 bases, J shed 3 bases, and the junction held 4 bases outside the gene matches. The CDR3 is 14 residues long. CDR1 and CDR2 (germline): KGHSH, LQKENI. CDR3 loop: CASSPGTGSYEQYF. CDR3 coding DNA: TGTGCCAGCTCACCCGGGACAGGAAGCTACGAGCAGTACTTC.

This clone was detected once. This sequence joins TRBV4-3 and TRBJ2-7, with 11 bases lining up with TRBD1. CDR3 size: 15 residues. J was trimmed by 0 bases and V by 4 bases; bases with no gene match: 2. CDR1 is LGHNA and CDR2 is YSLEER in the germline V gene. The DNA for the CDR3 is TGCGCCAGCAGCCTTGGGACAGGGGGCTCCTACGAGCAGTACTTC. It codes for CASSLGTGGSYEQYF.

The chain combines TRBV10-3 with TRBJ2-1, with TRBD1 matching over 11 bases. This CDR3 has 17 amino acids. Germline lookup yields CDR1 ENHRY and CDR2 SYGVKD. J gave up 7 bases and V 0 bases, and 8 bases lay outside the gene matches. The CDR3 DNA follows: TGTGCCATCAGTGAGTCGGGGACCGGGACAGGGGGAAATGAGCAGTTCTTC. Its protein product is CAISESGTGTGGNEQFF.